Each of the 4 T cell receptor beta chains below was sequenced from the same sample in a study of T cells in Graves' hyperthyroidism and ophthalmopathy. The TCR beta CDR3 regions underwent amplification using RNA transcripts as the source. During a first-round RT-PCR of the TCR CDR3, the HTBI primer set was used. Using its own MiXCR run on the multiplex PCR reads, TCRdb lists one record per CDR3 protein. Among under 400,000 distinct CDR3 sequences listed, about 18% were seen once. Sequences were obtained from blood. All receptors come from a woman between 45 and 65 years old with Graves' hyperthyroidism.

The CDR3 bases are TGTGCCAGCAGCTTATCGGTCTCCTACGAGCAGTACTTC. This gives the protein CASSLSVSYEQYF. The V gene is TRBV7-9, the J gene TRBJ2-7; D ambiguous. The CDR3 covers 13 residues. The ends were cut back, 2 bases at V and 0 bases at J, with 5 bases in the middle. Germline CDR1 SEHNR, CDR2 FQNEAQ (reference sequence).

In DNA form, the CDR3 reads TGTGCCAGCAGTCCCAACACGGGTGGCTACACCTTC. Its protein is CASSPNTGGYTF. This chain connects TRBV6-1 to TRBJ1-2, with no clear D. The CDR3 has 12 residues. V lost 5 bases to trimming and J lost 7 bases, with 11 bases between them. The germline CDR1 and CDR2 sequences are MNHNS and SASEGT.

Ten or more counts support this clonotype. The chain has TRBV20-1 and TRBJ2-3, with D maybe TRBD1 (5 bases). Trimming removed 6 bases from V and 1 base from J, with 11 bases in between. CDR3 length: 13 residues. Per the germline V gene, CDR1 is DFQATT and CDR2 is SNEGSKA (reference sequence). Written as DNA, the CDR3 is TGCAGTGCCAACGACAGAGGCACAGATACGCAGTATTTT. It specifies CSANDRGTDTQYF.

The CDR3 spells CASSQQAPGGESNQPQHF. The CDR3 DNA reads TGCGCCAGCAGCCAGCAAGCCCCTGGGGGGGAGAGCAATCAGCCCCAGCATTTT. The J gene is TRBJ1-5, the V gene TRBV4-1; the D gene is possibly TRBD1 (5 bases). V lost 3 bases and J 1 base, leaving 19 bases between the germline ends. This CDR3 has 18 residues. The germline CDR1 and CDR2 sequences are MGHRA and YSYEKL.